Listed here is a single TCR beta chain. Its antigen remains unknown. Germline loops: CDR1 SGHVS, CDR2 FQNEAQ. With 5 bases removed from V and 5 bases from J, the gap between germline ends came to 19 bases. The CDR3 runs 15 residues. The data derive from a study of T cell repertoires in cytomegalovirus infection. TCRdb reanalysed the reads using MiXCR and keeps one entry per CDR3 protein. This table holds roughly 230,000 distinct CDR3 sequences, roughly 20% found once. General observations from the study: In two of eight donors, the top clonotype was HLA-C-restricted CMV-specific.

The material sequenced was CD8+ T cells from PBMCs. The chain links TRBV7-8 to TRBJ2-7, with D maybe TRBD2 (5 bases). This clonotype originated in a human donor in good health (CMV status not recorded). Some clones in this sample may be carry-over from other donors' samples. The CDR3 region is CASSPTGSEVHEQYF. In nucleotides, the CDR3 is TGTGCCAGCAGCCCTACGGGTTCGGAGGTTCACGAGCAGTACTTC. The full variable domain, rest sourced from reference TRBV7-8 and TRBJ2-7, is GAGVSQSPRYKVAKRGQDVALRCDPISGHVSLFWYQQALGQGPEFLTYFQNEAQLDKSGLPSDRFFAERPEGSVSTLKIQRTQQEDSAVYLCASSPTGSEVHEQYFGPGTRLTVT.